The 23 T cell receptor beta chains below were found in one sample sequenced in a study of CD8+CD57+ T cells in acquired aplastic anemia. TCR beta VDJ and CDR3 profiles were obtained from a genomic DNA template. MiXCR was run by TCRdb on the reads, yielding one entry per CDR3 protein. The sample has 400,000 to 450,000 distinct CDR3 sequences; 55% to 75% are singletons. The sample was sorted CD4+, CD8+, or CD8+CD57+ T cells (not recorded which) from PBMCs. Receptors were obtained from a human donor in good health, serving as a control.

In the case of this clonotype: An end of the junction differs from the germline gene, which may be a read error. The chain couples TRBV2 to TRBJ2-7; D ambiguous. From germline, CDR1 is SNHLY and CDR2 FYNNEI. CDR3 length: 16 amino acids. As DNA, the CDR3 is TGCGCCAGCACCAACTGTGGGCAGTCGAGCTCCTACGAGCAGTACTTC. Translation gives CASTNCGQSSSYEQYF.

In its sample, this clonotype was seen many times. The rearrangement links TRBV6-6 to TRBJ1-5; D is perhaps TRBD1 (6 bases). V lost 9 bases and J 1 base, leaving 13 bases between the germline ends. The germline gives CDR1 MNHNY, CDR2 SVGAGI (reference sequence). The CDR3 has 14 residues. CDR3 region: CASSTGTSNQPQHF. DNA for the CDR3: TGTGCCAGTTCCACAGGGACCAGCAATCAGCCCCAGCATTTT.

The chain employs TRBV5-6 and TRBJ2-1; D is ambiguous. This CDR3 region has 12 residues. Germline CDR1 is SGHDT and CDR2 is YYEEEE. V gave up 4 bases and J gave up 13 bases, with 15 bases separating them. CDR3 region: CASSQNPTNQFF. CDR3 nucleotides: TGTGCCAGCAGCCAGAATCCCACCAACCAGTTCTTC.

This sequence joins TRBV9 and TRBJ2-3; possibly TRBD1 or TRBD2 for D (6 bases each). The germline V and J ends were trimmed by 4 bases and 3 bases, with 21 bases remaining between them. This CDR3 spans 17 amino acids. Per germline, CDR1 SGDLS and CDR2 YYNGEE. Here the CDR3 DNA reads TGTGCCAGCAGCCCAGGGGACTTTAAGACTGGAACAGATACGCAGTATTTT. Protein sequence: CASSPGDFKTGTDTQYF.

The CDR3 region is CAISEKAGTSYNEQFF. Here the CDR3 DNA reads TGTGCCATCAGTGAGAAAGCAGGGACGAGTTACAATGAGCAGTTCTTC. This chain connects TRBV10-3 to TRBJ2-1; D assignment may be TRBD1 or TRBD2 (5 bases each). The CDR3 covers 16 residues. Germline values: CDR1 ENHRY, CDR2 SYGVKD. The V gene lost 2 bases and the J gene lost 4 bases, with 15 bases spanning the gap.

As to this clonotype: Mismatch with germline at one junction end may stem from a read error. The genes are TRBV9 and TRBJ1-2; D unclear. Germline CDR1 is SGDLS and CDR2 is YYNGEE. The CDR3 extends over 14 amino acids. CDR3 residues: CASSVTRQDEQYSF. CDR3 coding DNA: TGTGCCAGCAGCGTAACGAGGCAAGATGAGCAGTACTCCTTC.

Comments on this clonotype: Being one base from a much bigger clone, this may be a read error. The CDR3 reads CASSGPGRGTQYF. The CDR3 nucleotides are TGTGCCAGCAGTGGACCAGGGCGGGGTACGCAGTATTTT. V usage is TRBV3-1 and J usage is TRBJ2-3; D is possibly TRBD2 (6 bases). Germline V gene sequence: CDR1 LGHDT, CDR2 YNNKEL (reference sequence). CDR3 length equals 13 residues. V was pared by 6 bases and J by 8 bases, with 15 bases between.

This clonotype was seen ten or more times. The DNA for the CDR3 is TGTGCCAGCAGCTCGACACTGAACACTGAAGCTTTCTTT. This codes for CASSSTLNTEAFF. The V call is TRBV7-3, the J call TRBJ1-1; D is uncertain. V was cut by 4 bases and J by 0 bases, with 6 bases left in between. This CDR3 region has 13 residues. CDR1 is SGHTA and CDR2 is FQGTGA in the germline V gene.

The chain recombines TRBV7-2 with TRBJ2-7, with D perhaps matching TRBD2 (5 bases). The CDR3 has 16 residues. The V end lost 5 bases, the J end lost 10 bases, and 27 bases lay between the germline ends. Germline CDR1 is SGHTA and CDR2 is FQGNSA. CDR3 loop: CASSAIPGNYGYTQYF. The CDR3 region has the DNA TGTGCCAGCAGCGCGATCCCGGGAAACTATGGCTACACCCAGTACTTC.

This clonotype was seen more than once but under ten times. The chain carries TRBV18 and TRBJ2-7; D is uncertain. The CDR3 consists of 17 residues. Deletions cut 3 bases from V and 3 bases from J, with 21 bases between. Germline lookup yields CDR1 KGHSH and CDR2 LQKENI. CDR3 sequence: CASSPPRVDTGNYEQYF. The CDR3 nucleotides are TGTGCCAGCTCACCCCCCCGCGTAGACACTGGGAACTACGAGCAGTACTTC.

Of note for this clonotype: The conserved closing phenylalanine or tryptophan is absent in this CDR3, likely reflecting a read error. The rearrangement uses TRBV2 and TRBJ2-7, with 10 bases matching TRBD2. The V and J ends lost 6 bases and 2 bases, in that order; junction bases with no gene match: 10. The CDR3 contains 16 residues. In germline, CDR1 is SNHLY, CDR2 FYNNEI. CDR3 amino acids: CASSGKRGGSTYEQYL. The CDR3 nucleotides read TGTGCCAGCAGCGGGAAGCGGGGGGGTAGCACCTACGAGCAGTACCTC.

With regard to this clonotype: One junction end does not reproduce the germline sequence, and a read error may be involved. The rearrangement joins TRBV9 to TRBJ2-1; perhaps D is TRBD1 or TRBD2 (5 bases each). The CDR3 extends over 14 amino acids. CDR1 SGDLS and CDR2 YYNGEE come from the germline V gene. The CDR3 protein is CASSMDGAGAKVLF. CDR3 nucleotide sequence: TGTGCCAGCAGCATGGACGGGGCTGGGGCCAAGGTCCTCTTC.

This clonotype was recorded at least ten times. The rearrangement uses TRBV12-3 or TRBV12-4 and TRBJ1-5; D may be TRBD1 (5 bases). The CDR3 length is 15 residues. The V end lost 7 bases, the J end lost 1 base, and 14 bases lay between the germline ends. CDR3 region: CASTWGLGSNQPQHF. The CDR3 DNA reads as TGTGCCAGCACCTGGGGCCTTGGGAGCAATCAGCCCCAGCATTTT.

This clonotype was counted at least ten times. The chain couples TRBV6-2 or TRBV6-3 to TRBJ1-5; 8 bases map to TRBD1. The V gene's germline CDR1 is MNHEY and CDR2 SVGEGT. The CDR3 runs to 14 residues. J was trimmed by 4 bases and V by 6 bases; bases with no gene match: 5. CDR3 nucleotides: TGTGCCAGCAGAGCCGGGACAGGTAATCAGCCCCAGCATTTT. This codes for CASRAGTGNQPQHF.

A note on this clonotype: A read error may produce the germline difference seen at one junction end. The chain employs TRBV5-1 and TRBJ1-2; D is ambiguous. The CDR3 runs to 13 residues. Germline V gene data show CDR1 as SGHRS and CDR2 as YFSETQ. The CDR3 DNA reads TGCGCCAACAGCTTGGCCCAGTCCTATGGCTACACCTTC. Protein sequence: CANSLAQSYGYTF.

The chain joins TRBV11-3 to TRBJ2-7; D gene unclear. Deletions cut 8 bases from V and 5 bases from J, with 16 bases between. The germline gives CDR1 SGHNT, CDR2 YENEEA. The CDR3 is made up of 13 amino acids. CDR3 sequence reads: CASRRYNPNEQYF. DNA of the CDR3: TGTGCCAGCCGGCGCTACAACCCCAACGAGCAGTACTTC.

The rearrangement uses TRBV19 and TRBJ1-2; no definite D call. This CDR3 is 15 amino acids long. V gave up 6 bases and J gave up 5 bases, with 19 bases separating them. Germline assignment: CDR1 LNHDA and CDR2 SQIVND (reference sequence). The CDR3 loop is CASSQHGDGPYGYTF. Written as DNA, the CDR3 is TGTGCCAGTAGCCAGCATGGCGATGGTCCTTATGGCTACACCTTC.

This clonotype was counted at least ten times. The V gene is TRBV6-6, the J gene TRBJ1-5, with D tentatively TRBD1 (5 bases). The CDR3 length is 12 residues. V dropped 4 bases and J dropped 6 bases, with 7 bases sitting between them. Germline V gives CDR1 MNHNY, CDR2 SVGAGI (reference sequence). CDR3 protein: CASSSQGQPQHF. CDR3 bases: TGTGCCAGCAGTTCCCAGGGTCAGCCCCAGCATTTT.

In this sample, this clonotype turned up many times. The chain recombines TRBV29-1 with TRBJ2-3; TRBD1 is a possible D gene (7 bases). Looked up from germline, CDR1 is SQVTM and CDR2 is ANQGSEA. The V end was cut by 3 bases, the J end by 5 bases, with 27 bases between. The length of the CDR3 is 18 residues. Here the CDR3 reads CSVDFPPFTGAGRDTQYF. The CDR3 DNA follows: TGCAGCGTTGATTTTCCCCCTTTCACAGGGGCCGGGAGAGATACGCAGTATTTT.

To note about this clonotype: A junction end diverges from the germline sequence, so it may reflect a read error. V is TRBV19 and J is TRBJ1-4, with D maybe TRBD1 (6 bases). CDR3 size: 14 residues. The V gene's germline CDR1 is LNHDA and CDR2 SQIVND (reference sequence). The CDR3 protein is CASSPGAGAEKLLF. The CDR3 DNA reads TGTGCCAGCTCCCCCGGGGCAGGGGCCGAAAAACTGTTATTT.

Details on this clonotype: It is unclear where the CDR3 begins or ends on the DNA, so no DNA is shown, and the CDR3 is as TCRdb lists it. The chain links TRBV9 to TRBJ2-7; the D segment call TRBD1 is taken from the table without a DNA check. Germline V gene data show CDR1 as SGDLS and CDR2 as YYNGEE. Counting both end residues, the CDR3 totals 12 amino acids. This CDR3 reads CASSWGRGAEYF.

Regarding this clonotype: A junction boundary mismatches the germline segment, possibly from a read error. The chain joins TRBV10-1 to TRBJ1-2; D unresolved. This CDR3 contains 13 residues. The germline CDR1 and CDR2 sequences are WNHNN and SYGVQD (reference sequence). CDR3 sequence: CASSQMRMGGYTF. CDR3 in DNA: TGCGCTAGCAGTCAGATGAGGATGGGTGGCTACACCTTC.

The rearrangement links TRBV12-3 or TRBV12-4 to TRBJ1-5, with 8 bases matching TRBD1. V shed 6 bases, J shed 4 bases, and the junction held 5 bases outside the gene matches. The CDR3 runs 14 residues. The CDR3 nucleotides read TGTGCCAGCAGATCGACAGGGGTGAATCAGCCCCAGCATTTT. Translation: CASRSTGVNQPQHF.